The clone carrying this T cell receptor (beta chain) was found a few times. Its antigen is unknown. The table came from immunoSEQ multiplex PCR; TCRdb's copy has only in-frame clones and leaves some out. This listing includes more than 60 clones. The source of the sample is a study of follicular helper T cells after annual influenza vaccination. In the study overall: For some subjects, blood spans the 2013-2014, 2014-2015 and 2015-2016 annual vaccinations.

The time point denotes: 2015-2016 season, 7 days after influenza vaccination. Before sorting, PBMC were stimulated 18 hours with overlapping influenza protein peptide pools. Adults received seasonal inactivated influenza vaccine, with sorted blood CD4 subsets sequenced before and after. Excluded were substance abuse, HIV/AIDS, active cancer, immunomodulatory drugs and active illness. Overall study findings and caveats: Yearly vaccinations repeatedly recalled conserved clonotypes in ICOS+CD38+ cTfh.

This CDR3 is built from 16 residues. V was clipped by 4 bases and J by 6 bases, with 18 bases between them. Germline V gives CDR1 SGHTA, CDR2 FQGTGA. This clonotype was obtained from an adult who received the influenza vaccine. The sequenced sample was CXCR5+ CD38+ circulating T follicular helper cells from blood, cultured in vitro and sorted as CD69+ CD200+, obtained 7 days after influenza vaccination. As for subset: circulating Tfh, non-naive CD4+CXCR5+PD-1+ (ICOS+CD38+ or ICOS-CD38-). The gene calls are TRBV7-3 and TRBJ2-2; tentatively, D is TRBD1 or TRBD2 (5 bases each). Written as DNA, the CDR3 is TGTGCCAGCAGCTCGACCGGGACCACAAGGGCCGGGGAGCTGTTTTTT. Encoded protein: CASSSTGTTRAGELFF.